This entry lists 29 T cell receptor beta chains sequenced from one sample in a study of blood T cell repertoires in COVID-19. Assay used: immunoSEQ multiplex PCR; TCRdb lists only in-frame clones, some missing. The sample has fewer than 350,000 clones, around 84% seen once; the top ten hold 1.9%. Sequencing used PBMCs or T cells enriched from blood (not recorded which). The receptors were sampled from a woman in her twenties or thirties who had been exposed to COVID-19.

The chain couples TRBV5-6 to TRBJ1-1; 7 bases are shared with TRBD1. Per germline, CDR1 SGHDT and CDR2 YYEEEE. This CDR3 comprises 15 residues. The V and J ends lost 2 bases and 10 bases, in that order; junction bases with no gene match: 14. CDR3 sequence reads: CASSFLLTVGTAAFF. The CDR3 DNA follows: TGTGCCAGCAGCTTTTTACTCACTGTGGGGACAGCAGCTTTCTTT.

The CDR3 reads CASSLEVGGPGYEQYF. CDR3 in DNA: TGCGCCAGCAGCTTGGAGGTGGGGGGGCCCGGCTACGAGCAGTACTTC. This chain uses TRBV5-1 with TRBJ2-7; the D gene is possibly TRBD2 (7 bases). The V end was cut by 0 bases, the J end by 3 bases, with 16 bases between. The CDR3 is 16 amino acids. Germline V gene sequence: CDR1 SGHRS, CDR2 YFSETQ.

V and J are TRBV2 and TRBJ2-7; no clear D gene. CDR3 length: 14 amino acids. Per germline, CDR1 SNHLY and CDR2 FYNNEI. V was pared by 8 bases and J by 2 bases, with 16 bases between. This CDR3 is CASRPLESAYEQYF. CDR3 nucleotide sequence: TGTGCCAGCCGACCCCTGGAGAGCGCCTACGAGCAGTACTTC.

This clone has just one count. The chain carries TRBV2 and TRBJ1-3; D is unclear. CDR3 length: 14 amino acids. Germline V gene sequence: CDR1 SNHLY, CDR2 FYNNEI. Trimming took off 4 bases at V and 0 bases at J, with 7 bases between the two ends. For the CDR3, the DNA is TGTGCCAGCAGTGGAGGCAGCTCTGGAAACACCATATATTTT. Translation gives CASSGGSSGNTIYF.

The chain couples TRBV7-8 to TRBJ2-1, with 13 bases that match TRBD2. J gave up 10 bases and V 5 bases, and 11 bases lay outside the gene matches. The CDR3 contains 16 residues. Germline V gives CDR1 SGHVS, CDR2 FQNEAQ. DNA of the CDR3: TGTGCCAGCAGCGATAGGAGGACTAGCGGGAGTGGGGAGCAGTTCTTC. Protein product: CASSDRRTSGSGEQFF.

The V and J genes are TRBV24-1 and TRBJ1-2; 7 nucleotides agree with TRBD1. The CDR3 totals 12 residues. V gave up 6 bases and J gave up 6 bases; unmatched junction bases: 3. The germline gives CDR1 KGHDR, CDR2 SFDVKD. CDR3 nucleotides: TGTGCCACCAGTCCCGGACAGGATGGCTACACCTTC. This translates into CATSPGQDGYTF.

This clone was seen many times. The chain is built from TRBV6-4 and TRBJ1-5, with D possibly matching TRBD1 (5 bases). CDR3 length equals 14 residues. V lost 9 bases and J 7 bases, leaving 19 bases between the germline ends. Germline V gene data show CDR1 as MRHNA and CDR2 as SNTAGT. CDR3 amino acids: CARGGAAGRQPQHF. CDR3 sequence (DNA): TGTGCCAGGGGAGGGGCCGCAGGGAGGCAGCCCCAGCATTTT.

The genes are TRBV3-1 (or the pseudogene TRBV3-2) and TRBJ2-3; tentative D call: TRBD1 (6 bases). The CDR3 has 18 residues. The V gene lost 7 bases and the J gene lost 4 bases, with 27 bases spanning the gap. Looked up from germline, CDR1 is LGHDT and CDR2 is YNNKEL (reference sequence). CDR3 sequence (DNA): TGTGCCAGCATAGGGACATTGAGAGATGAGATAAGCGCAGATACGCAGTATTTT. Translation: CASIGTLRDEISADTQYF.

This clone appeared a single time. The rearrangement joins TRBV10-3 to TRBJ2-7; weak D call: TRBD2 (6 bases). The CDR3 consists of 13 residues. Germline CDR1 and CDR2: ENHRY and SYGVKD. V was cut by 11 bases and J by 4 bases, with 18 bases left in between. The CDR3: CAAFSLGGYEQYF. The CDR3 DNA is TGTGCCGCATTCTCATTGGGGGGTTACGAGCAGTACTTC.

This clone was detected a few times. The CDR3 here is CASRPAGLAVEQYF. The CDR3 bases are TGTGCCAGCAGACCCGCGGGACTAGCTGTCGAGCAGTACTTC. The chain recombines TRBV11-2 with TRBJ2-7; 9 positions agree with TRBD2. Germline V gene lookup returns CDR1 SGHAT and CDR2 FQNNGV. Unmatched junction bases numbered 9, after V lost 6 bases and J lost 6 bases. The CDR3 covers 14 residues. Full variable domain (missing parts from reference TRBV11-2 and TRBJ2-7): EAGVAQSPRYKIIEKRQSVAFWCNPISGHATLYWYQQILGQGPKLLIQFQNNGVVDDSQLPKDRFSAERLKGVDSTLKIQPAKLEDSAVYLCASRPAGLAVEQYFGPGTRLTVT.

The chain couples TRBV30 to TRBJ1-2; TRBD1 aligns across 7 bases. Trimming cost V 4 bases and J 4 bases; bases outside gene matches: 9. Germline CDR1 reads GTSNPN; CDR2 reads SVGIG (reference sequence). The CDR3 has 14 residues. The CDR3: CAWTTAGGGYGYTF. CDR3 nucleotide sequence: TGTGCCTGGACTACGGCAGGGGGTGGCTATGGCTACACCTTC.

CDR3 DNA sequence: TGTGCCAGCGGTCAGGGGGCGCGGAGTGAAGCTTTCTTT. It codes for CASGQGARSEAFF. The chain carries TRBV12-3 or TRBV12-4 and TRBJ1-1; 8 positions match TRBD1. The CDR3 is made up of 13 amino acids. J was trimmed by 7 bases and V by 8 bases; bases with no gene match: 9.

This chain links TRBV4-3 with TRBJ1-1; 9 bases are shared with TRBD1. Per germline, CDR1 LGHNA and CDR2 YSLEER. The CDR3 runs 16 residues. Losses at the gene ends were 1 base for V and 5 bases for J; bases not matched to a gene: 8. CDR3 DNA: TGCGCCAGCAGCCAAGGGACACAGGGGGCGAGGACTGAAGCTTTCTTT. Protein: CASSQGTQGARTEAFF.

V and J are TRBV28 and TRBJ1-6; D remains ambiguous. Between the trimmed V and J ends, which lost 8 bases and 3 bases, there was a span of 2 bases. The CDR3 has 11 amino acids. Germline V CDR1 and CDR2: MDHEN, SYDVKM. The CDR3 DNA reads as TGTGCCAGCCGCTATAATTCACCCCTCCACTTT. As protein: CASRYNSPLHF.

The chain couples TRBV7-9 to TRBJ2-7, with a tentative D call TRBD1 (5 bases). CDR1 SEHNR and CDR2 FQNEAQ come from the germline V gene (reference sequence). V was cut by 6 bases and J by 2 bases, with 11 bases left in between. The CDR3 has 13 residues. In nucleotides, the CDR3 is TGTGCCAGCAGTTATAGACAGACCTACGAGCAGTACTTC. It translates to CASSYRQTYEQYF. Filled out from reference TRBV7-9 and TRBJ2-7, the complete variable domain reads DTGVSQNPRHKITKRGQNVTFRCDPISEHNRLYWYRQTLGQGPEFLTYFQNEAQLEKSRLLSDRFSAERPKGSFSTLEIQRTEQGDSAMYLCASSYRQTYEQYFGPGTRLTVT.

This chain links TRBV2 with TRBJ2-2; TRBD1 matches 7 bases. The CDR3 contains 13 residues. Germline CDR1 reads SNHLY; CDR2 reads FYNNEI. Trimming removed 6 bases from V and 5 bases from J; junction bases left unmatched: 3. The CDR3 reads CASSLQGTGELFF. The CDR3 bases are TGTGCCAGCAGCTTACAGGGGACCGGGGAGCTGTTTTTT. The full variable domain, completed using reference TRBV2 and TRBJ2-2, is EPEVTQTPSHQVTQMGQEVILRCVPISNHLYFYWYRQILGQKVEFLVSFYNNEISEKSEIFDDQFSVERPDGSNFTLKIRSTKLEDSAMYFCASSLQGTGELFFGEGSRLTVL.

This rearrangement joins TRBV3-1 (or the pseudogene TRBV3-2) to TRBJ1-6; tentative D call: TRBD1 (6 bases). Trimming pared 4 bases from V and 8 bases from J, leaving 12 bases between. Germline V CDR1 and CDR2: LGHDT, YNNKEL (reference sequence). CDR3 size: 14 residues. Written as DNA, the CDR3 is TGTGCCAGCAGCCCACAGGGAGGGGATTCACCCCTCCACTTT. Translation gives CASSPQGGDSPLHF.

This clone was observed a few times. The J gene is TRBJ2-1, the V gene TRBV10-2; 7 bases align to TRBD1. With 2 bases clipped from V and 7 bases from J, the junction kept 5 bases outside the gene matches. There are 14 residues in the CDR3. The germline gives CDR1 WSHSY, CDR2 SAAADI. The CDR3 loop reads CASSEHKTGNEQFF. As DNA, the CDR3 is TGCGCCAGCAGTGAGCACAAGACAGGGAATGAGCAGTTCTTC.

This clone appeared a single time. The V and J genes are TRBV5-1 and TRBJ2-7; TRBD1 is a possible D gene (7 bases). Trimming left V 3 bases short and J 4 bases short, with 14 bases between. The CDR3 has 14 residues. From germline, CDR1 is SGHRS and CDR2 YFSETQ. CDR3 loop: CASSSVRGEYEQYF. DNA for the CDR3: TGCGCCAGCAGCTCGGTCAGGGGGGAATACGAGCAGTACTTC. The whole variable domain, remainder taken from reference TRBV5-1 and TRBJ2-7, is KAGVTQTPRYLIKTRGQQVTLSCSPISGHRSVSWYQQTPGQGLQFLFEYFSETQRNKGNFPGRFSGRQFSNSRSEMNVSTLELGDSALYLCASSSVRGEYEQYFGPGTRLTVT.

The chain carries TRBV5-4 and TRBJ2-2; 9 bases align to TRBD1. The CDR3 extends over 16 amino acids. Germline lookup yields CDR1 SGHNT and CDR2 YYREEE (reference sequence). After removal of 1 base from V and 1 base from J, the junction contained 2 bases not matched to a gene. CDR3 in amino acids: CASSLMGQGNTGELFF. In nucleotides, the CDR3 is TGTGCCAGCAGCTTGATGGGACAGGGGAACACCGGGGAGCTGTTTTTT.

The chain combines TRBV6-4 with TRBJ1-1; D gene uncertain. V was pared by 4 bases and J by 2 bases, with 14 bases between. The CDR3 has 15 amino acids. Germline lookup yields CDR1 MRHNA and CDR2 SNTAGT. The CDR3 here is CASSASPQENTEAFF. CDR3 nucleotides: TGTGCCAGCAGTGCATCCCCCCAGGAAAACACTGAAGCTTTCTTT.

The chain uses TRBV5-5 and TRBJ2-7; 9 bases are a match to TRBD1. V was clipped by 4 bases and J by 2 bases; unmatched bases: 7. Germline V gene lookup returns CDR1 SGHKS and CDR2 YYEKEE (reference sequence). There are 15 residues in the CDR3. The CDR3 region is CASSPGQGITYEQYF. The CDR3 DNA reads TGTGCCAGCAGCCCGGGACAGGGTATAACCTACGAGCAGTACTTC.

The chain links TRBV4-2 to TRBJ2-2; perhaps TRBD2 as D (6 bases). Trimming removed 3 bases from V and 5 bases from J, with 16 bases in between. CDR1 and CDR2 from the germline V gene are LGHNA and YNFKEQ. The CDR3 has 16 amino acids. CDR3 coding DNA: TGTGCCAGCAGCCACCCGGGACTCCCCGGGACCGGGGAGCTGTTTTTT. Amino acid sequence: CASSHPGLPGTGELFF.

The rearrangement joins TRBV30 to TRBJ1-1; TRBD1 agrees at 7 bases. Trimming removed 2 bases from V and 2 bases from J; junction bases left unmatched: 8. The CDR3 consists of 15 residues. CDR1 and CDR2 from the germline V gene are GTSNPN and SVGIG (reference sequence). This CDR3 reads CAWSKDRGHNTEAFF. DNA of the CDR3: TGTGCCTGGAGTAAAGATAGGGGGCATAACACTGAAGCTTTCTTT.

The V and J genes are TRBV4-2 and TRBJ2-5, with TRBD1 matching over 8 bases. This CDR3 has 14 residues. Germline CDR1 is LGHNA and CDR2 is YNFKEQ. V shed 4 bases, J shed 4 bases, and the junction held 5 bases outside the gene matches. The CDR3 DNA sequence: TGTGCCAGCAGCCCCGAAGACAGGGGAGAGACCCAGTACTTC. As protein: CASSPEDRGETQYF.

This clone was detected only once. The chain recombines TRBV5-5 with TRBJ2-1; 9 bases agree with TRBD2. This CDR3 region has 15 residues. Trimming at V came to 2 bases and at J to 2 bases, leaving 2 bases not matched to a gene. CDR1 is SGHKS and CDR2 is YYEKEE in the germline V gene (reference sequence). DNA of the CDR3: TGTGCCAGCAGCTTTATAGCGGGGGCCTACAATGAGCAGTTCTTC. It translates to CASSFIAGAYNEQFF.

This chain links TRBV19 with TRBJ1-6; D call uncertain. Trimming pared 6 bases from V and 0 bases from J, leaving 12 bases between. This CDR3 region has 16 residues. Germline values: CDR1 LNHDA, CDR2 SQIVND (reference sequence). CDR3 protein: CASSQQLSSYNSPLHF. The CDR3 coding sequence is TGTGCCAGTAGCCAACAGCTAAGCTCCTATAATTCACCCCTCCACTTT. Drawing the rest from reference TRBV19 and TRBJ1-6, the complete variable domain is DGGITQSPKYLFRKEGQNVTLSCEQNLNHDAMYWYRQDPGQGLRLIYYSQIVNDFQKGDIAEGYSVSREKKESFPLTVTSAQKNPTAFYLCASSQQLSSYNSPLHFGNGTRLTVT.

The V gene is TRBV6-5, the J gene TRBJ2-2; 8 bases align to TRBD1. The CDR3 is 15 amino acids. V trimming: 6 bases; J trimming: 5 bases; junction bases outside the gene matches: 8. Looked up from germline, CDR1 is MNHEY and CDR2 is SVGAGI. In nucleotides, the CDR3 is TGTGCCAGCAGGGCAGGGGGCAGGGTAACCGGGGAGCTGTTTTTT. It specifies CASRAGGRVTGELFF.

The chain uses TRBV15 and TRBJ1-5, with D tentatively TRBD1 (5 bases). Deletions cut 0 bases from V and 6 bases from J, with 12 bases between. The CDR3 totals 15 residues. The germline CDR1 and CDR2 sequences are LNHNV and YYDKDF (reference sequence). CDR3 in DNA: TGTGCCACCAGCAGAGATATTGGGGGAGGTCAGCCCCAGCATTTT. This sequence encodes CATSRDIGGGQPQHF.